This T cell receptor (beta chain) was identified during a study of T-cell memory formation after mild COVID-19. As for the study in general: Largely donor-specific sequence clusters came from a couple of donors.

TCR alpha and TCR beta cDNA libraries with sample barcodes and UMIs came from 5'RACE using constant-segment primers. Each CDR3 protein gets one entry after TCRdb re-called the 5' RACE reads with MiXCR. The sample lists 300,000 to 400,000 distinct CDR3 sequences, around 28% seen once, with about 13% in the top ten. The length of the CDR3 is 12 residues. Trimming at V came to 6 bases and at J to 12 bases, leaving 8 bases not matched to a gene. The sequence was collected from an adult woman who had mild COVID-19 (a few samples of this study predate the infection). Cell type and time point are not known. The chain recombines TRBV12-3 or TRBV12-4 with TRBJ2-7, with 10 bases that match TRBD1. Input material: PBMCs or a T cell subset sorted from them (not recorded which). This CDR3 is CASRPGQGVSYF. The CDR3 coding sequence is TGTGCCAGCAGACCCGGACAGGGGGTGTCGTACTTC.